This entry describes one T cell receptor beta chain. Its matching antigen is unknown. The sample is drawn from a study of T cell responses to AZD1222 COVID-19 vaccine. Across the study: Some second doses came at about 4 weeks and others at about 12 weeks; these were pooled.

Germline V lookup: CDR1 SGHAT, CDR2 FQDESV (reference sequence). This CDR3 comprises 16 residues. The J segment lost 5 bases and the V segment lost 2 bases, leaving 11 bases of the junction unmatched. Whole-study findings and limits: White British ancestry dominated among donors, who included more females, and clonal diversity was possibly underestimated.

Profiling relied on immunoSEQ multiplex PCR, and the TCRdb table lists in-frame clones only, not all of them. This table has about 130,000 clones, 92% appearing once. The rearrangement links TRBV11-1 to TRBJ2-7; 8 positions match TRBD2. This TCR was recovered from an adult in good health. The sequencing here drew on peripheral blood, taken on day 0 of AZD1222 vaccination. This CDR3 reads CASSLIPGGEMHEQYF. CDR3 nucleotides: TGTGCCAGCAGCTTAATTCCCGGGGGGGAGATGCACGAGCAGTACTTC.